This TCR beta chain is from a study of shared clonotypes between healthy human individuals. Germline-derived CDR1 and CDR2 are MGHRA and YSYEKL. Trimming stripped 2 bases from V and 15 bases from J, with 17 bases between. The CDR3 totals 13 residues. Naive CD8 isolation took CD45RO-negative cells positively selected for CCR7 and excluded terminally differentiated effector memory CD45RA+ cells. Method: immunoSEQ multiplex PCR; TCRdb's copy keeps in-frame clones and lacks some. The profile shows around 2.1 million clones, 85% to 95% of them singletons. V is TRBV4-1 and J is TRBJ2-1; D tentatively reads TRBD1 or TRBD2 (5 bases each). Sequencing was done on a sample of naive CD8+ T cells from PBMCs. The receptor's source is a man younger than 30 in good health. Some clones in this sample may be carry-over from other donors' samples. The CDR3 nucleotides are TGCGCCAGCAGCCAATCACCGGGACGGCCATGGTTCTTC. This encodes CASSQSPGRPWFF.